This TCR beta chain was identified in a study of OX40 agonist ivuxolimab in advanced cancers. Study in general: One patient with hepatocellular carcinoma and two with cutaneous melanoma, three in all, had partial responses. Study observations and caveats: The 0.1-3.0 mg/kg partial responders had among the lowest clonal expansion. Averaging showed that CD8+ T cells had more expanded clones than CD4+ did.

Data came from immunoSEQ multiplex PCR; TCRdb stores just in-frame clones and leaves some out. The sample comprises about 80,000 clones, around four fifths of which are singletons, and 20% to 25% rests with the top ten. Concerning this clone itself: As yet, its antigen is unknown.

There are 15 residues in the CDR3. Germline values: CDR1 SGHRS, CDR2 YFSETQ. Unmatched junction bases numbered 1, after V lost 0 bases and J lost 1 base. The sample in question was CD4+ or CD8+ T cells sorted from blood, obtained in a trial of the OX40 agonist ivuxolimab. The rearrangement joins TRBV5-1 to TRBJ2-5; TRBD1 matches 9 bases. The receptor's source is an adult with an advanced solid tumor such as melanoma, head and neck, liver or kidney cancer. The CDR3 here is CASSLEGQGQETQYF. For the CDR3, the DNA is TGCGCCAGCAGCTTGGAGGGACAGGGCCAAGAGACCCAGTACTTC. The full variable domain, in which reference TRBV5-1 and TRBJ2-5 provide the parts outside the CDR3, is KAGVTQTPRYLIKTRGQQVTLSCSPISGHRSVSWYQQTPGQGLQFLFEYFSETQRNKGNFPGRFSGRQFSNSRSEMNVSTLELGDSALYLCASSLEGQGQETQYFGPGTRLLVL.